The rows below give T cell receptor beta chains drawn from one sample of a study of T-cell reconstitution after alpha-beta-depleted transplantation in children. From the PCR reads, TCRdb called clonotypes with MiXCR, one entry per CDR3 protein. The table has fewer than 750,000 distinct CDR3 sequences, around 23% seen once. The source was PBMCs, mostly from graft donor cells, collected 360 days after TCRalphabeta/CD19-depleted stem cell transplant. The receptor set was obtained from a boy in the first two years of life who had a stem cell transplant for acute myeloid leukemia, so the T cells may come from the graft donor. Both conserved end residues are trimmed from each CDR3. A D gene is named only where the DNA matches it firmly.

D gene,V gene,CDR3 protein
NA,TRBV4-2,ASSPISEAALTGGELF
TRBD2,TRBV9,ASSQRTSGGSDTQY
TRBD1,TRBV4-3,ASSQDRTGSRFYNEQF
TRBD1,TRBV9,ASSDADRELRGSYNEQF
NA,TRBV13,ASSLLRTYEQY
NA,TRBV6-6,ASRRDTEAF
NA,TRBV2,ASSEARGRGSYEQY
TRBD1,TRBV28,ASSLLPGQVQETQY
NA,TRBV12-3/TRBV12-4,ASSLPMGTTDTQY
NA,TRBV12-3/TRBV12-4,ASSLTSSQETQY
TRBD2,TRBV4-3,ASSQDRLAGTYNEQF
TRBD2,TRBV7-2,ASSFPLGGARDTQY
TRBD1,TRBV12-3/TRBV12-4,ASSIDRADTQY
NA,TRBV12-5,ASGLVLGLDIYNEQF
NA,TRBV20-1,SARLANPTGTPKYQETQY
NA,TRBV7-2,ASSWRRELF
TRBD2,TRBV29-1,SVPPGLGEDTQY
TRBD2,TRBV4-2,ASSQGTSGGASYNEQF
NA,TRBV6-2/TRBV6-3,ASSSVGNARGTDTQY
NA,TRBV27,ASSSSTRRAGHEKLF
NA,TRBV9,ASSVGGLTGELF
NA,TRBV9,ASSDGQYRDTQY
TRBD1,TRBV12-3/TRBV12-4,ASSRANRGPETQY
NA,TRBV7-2,ASSFAHGAGYGYT
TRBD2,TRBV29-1,SVGFLLAEETQY
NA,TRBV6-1,ASSERPMNTEAF
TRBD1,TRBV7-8,ASSLDRGPYQIYEQY
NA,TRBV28,ASSLEASRTDTQY
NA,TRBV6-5,ASSYDAVGSYNEQF